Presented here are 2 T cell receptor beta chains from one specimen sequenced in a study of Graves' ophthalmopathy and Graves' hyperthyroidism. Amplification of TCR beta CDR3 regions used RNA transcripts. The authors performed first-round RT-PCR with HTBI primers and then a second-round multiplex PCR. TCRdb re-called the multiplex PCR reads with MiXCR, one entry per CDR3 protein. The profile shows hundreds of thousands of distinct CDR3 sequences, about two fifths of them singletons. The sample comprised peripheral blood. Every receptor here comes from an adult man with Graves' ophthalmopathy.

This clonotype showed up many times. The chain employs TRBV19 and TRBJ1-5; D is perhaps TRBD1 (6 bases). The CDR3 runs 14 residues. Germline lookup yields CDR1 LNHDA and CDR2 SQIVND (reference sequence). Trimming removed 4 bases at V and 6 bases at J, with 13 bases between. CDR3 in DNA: TGTGCCAGTAGTACCCCGGGGGGGCCTCAGCCCCAGCATTTT. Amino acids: CASSTPGGPQPQHF.

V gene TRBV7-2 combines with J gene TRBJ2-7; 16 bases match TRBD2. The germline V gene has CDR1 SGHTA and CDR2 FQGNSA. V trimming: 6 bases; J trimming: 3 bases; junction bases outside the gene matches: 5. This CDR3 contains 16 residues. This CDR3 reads CASSGTSGRVRYEQYF. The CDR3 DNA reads TGTGCCAGCAGTGGGACTAGCGGGAGGGTCCGCTACGAGCAGTACTTC.